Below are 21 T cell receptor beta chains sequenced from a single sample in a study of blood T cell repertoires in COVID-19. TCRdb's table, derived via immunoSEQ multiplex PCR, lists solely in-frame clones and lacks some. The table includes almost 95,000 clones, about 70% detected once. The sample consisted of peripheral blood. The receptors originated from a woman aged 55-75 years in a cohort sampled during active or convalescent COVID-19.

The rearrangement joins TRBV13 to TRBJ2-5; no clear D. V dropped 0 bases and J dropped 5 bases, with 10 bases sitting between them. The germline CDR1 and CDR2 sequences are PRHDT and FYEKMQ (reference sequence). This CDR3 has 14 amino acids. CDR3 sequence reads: CASSLGSRAETQYF. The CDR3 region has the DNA TGTGCCAGCAGCTTAGGGTCGCGCGCGGAGACCCAGTACTTC.

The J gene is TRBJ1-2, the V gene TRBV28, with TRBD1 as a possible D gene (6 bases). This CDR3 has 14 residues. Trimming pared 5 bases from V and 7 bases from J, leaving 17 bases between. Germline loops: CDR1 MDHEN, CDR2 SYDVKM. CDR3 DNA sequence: TGTGCCAGCAGTCAAGGACAGCGCGGCGGTGGCTACACCTTC. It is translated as CASSQGQRGGGYTF.

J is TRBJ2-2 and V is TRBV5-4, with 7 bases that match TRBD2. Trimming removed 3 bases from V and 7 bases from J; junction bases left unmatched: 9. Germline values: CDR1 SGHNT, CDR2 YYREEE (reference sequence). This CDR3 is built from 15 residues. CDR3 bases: TGTGCCAGCAGCTCCGCCGGGACTAATCTCGGGGAGCTGTTTTTT. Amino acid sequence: CASSSAGTNLGELFF.

CDR3 sequence: CASSPGGNTYYEQFF. In nucleotides, the CDR3 is TGTGCCAGCTCACCAGGGGGGAATACTTACTATGAGCAGTTCTTC. The J gene is TRBJ2-1, the V gene TRBV18; D possibly corresponds to TRBD2 (6 bases). CDR3 size: 15 residues. With 2 bases removed from V and 8 bases from J, the gap between germline ends came to 16 bases. Germline V CDR1 and CDR2: KGHSH, LQKENI.

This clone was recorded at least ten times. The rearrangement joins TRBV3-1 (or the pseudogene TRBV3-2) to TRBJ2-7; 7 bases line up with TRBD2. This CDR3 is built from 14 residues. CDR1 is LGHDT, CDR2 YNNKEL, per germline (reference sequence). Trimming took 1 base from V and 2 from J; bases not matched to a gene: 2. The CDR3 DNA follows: TGTGCCAGCAGCCAAGTGGGACTAACCTACGAGCAGTACTTC. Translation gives CASSQVGLTYEQYF.

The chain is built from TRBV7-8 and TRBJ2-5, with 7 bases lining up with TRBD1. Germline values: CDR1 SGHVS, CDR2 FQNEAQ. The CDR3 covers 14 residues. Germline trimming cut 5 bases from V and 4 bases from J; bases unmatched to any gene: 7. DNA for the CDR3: TGTGCCAGCAGCATAGACAGGGCTGCAGAGACCCAGTACTTC. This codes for CASSIDRAAETQYF.

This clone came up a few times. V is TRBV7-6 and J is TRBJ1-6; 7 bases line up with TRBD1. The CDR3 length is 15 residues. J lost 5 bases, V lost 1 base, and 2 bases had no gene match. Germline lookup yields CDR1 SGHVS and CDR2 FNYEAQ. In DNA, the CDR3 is TGTGCCAGCAGCTTAGAGGGACAGCATAATTCACCCCTCCACTTT. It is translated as CASSLEGQHNSPLHF. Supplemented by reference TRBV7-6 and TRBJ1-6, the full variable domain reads GAGVSQSPRYKVTKRGQDVALRCDPISGHVSLYWYRQALGQGPEFLTYFNYEAQQDKSGLPNDRFSAERPEGSISTLTIQRTEQRDSAMYRCASSLEGQHNSPLHFGNGTRLTVT.

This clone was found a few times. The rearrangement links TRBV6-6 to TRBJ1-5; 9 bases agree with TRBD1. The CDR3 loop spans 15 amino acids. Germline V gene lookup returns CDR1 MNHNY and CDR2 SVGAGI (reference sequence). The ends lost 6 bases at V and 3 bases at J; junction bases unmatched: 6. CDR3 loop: CASSRWTGDNQPQHF. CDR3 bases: TGTGCCAGCAGCCGATGGACAGGGGACAATCAGCCCCAGCATTTT.

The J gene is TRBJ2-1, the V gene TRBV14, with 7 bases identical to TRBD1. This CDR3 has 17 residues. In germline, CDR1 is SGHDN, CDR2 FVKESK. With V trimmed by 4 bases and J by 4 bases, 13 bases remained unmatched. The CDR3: CASSPPPTGNLYNEQFF. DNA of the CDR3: TGTGCCAGCAGCCCCCCCCCGACAGGGAACCTTTACAATGAGCAGTTCTTC.

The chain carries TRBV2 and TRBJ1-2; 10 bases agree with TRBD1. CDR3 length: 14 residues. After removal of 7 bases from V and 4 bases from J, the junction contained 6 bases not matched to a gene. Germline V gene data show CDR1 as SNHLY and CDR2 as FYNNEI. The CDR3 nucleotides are TGTGCCAGCATAGACAGGGGGCAAGGCTATGGCTACACCTTC. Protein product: CASIDRGQGYGYTF.

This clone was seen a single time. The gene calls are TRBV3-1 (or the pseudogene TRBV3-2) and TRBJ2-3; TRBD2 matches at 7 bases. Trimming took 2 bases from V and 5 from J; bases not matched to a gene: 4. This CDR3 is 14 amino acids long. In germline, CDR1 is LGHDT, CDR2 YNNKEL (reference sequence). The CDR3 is CASSQFRGVDTQYF. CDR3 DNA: TGTGCCAGCAGCCAATTTCGGGGGGTAGATACGCAGTATTTT.

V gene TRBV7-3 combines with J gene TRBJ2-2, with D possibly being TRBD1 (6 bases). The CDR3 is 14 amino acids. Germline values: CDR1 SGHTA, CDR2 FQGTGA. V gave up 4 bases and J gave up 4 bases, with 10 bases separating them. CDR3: CASSSGTSTGELFF. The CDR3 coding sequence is TGTGCCAGCAGCTCAGGGACATCCACCGGGGAGCTGTTTTTT.

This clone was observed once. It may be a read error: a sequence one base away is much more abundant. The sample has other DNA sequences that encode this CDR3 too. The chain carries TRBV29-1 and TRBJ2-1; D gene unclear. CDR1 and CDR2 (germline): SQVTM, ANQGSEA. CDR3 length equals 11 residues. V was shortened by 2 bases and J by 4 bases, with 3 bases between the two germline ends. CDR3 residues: CSVEQYNEQFF. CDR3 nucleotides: TGCAGCGTTGAACAATACAATGAGCAGTTCTTC.

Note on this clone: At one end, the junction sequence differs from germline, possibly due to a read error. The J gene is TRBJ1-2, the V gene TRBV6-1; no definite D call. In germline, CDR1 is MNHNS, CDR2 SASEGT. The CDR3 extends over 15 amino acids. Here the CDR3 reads CASSEGGAGGYAYTF. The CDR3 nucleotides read TGTGCCAGCAGTGAAGGAGGCGCGGGCGGCTATGCCTACACCTTC.

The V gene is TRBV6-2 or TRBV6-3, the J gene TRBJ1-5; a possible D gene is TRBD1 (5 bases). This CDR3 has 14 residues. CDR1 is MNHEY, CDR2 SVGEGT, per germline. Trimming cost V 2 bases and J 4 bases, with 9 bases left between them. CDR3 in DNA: TGTGCCAGCAGTTACGCCAGGGAAAATCAGCCCCAGCATTTT. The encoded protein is CASSYARENQPQHF.

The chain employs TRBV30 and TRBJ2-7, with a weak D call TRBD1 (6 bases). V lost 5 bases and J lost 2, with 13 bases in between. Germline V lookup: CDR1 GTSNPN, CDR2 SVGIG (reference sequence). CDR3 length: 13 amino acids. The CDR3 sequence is CAWDLGQTYEQYF. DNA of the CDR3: TGTGCCTGGGACCTTGGACAGACCTACGAGCAGTACTTC.

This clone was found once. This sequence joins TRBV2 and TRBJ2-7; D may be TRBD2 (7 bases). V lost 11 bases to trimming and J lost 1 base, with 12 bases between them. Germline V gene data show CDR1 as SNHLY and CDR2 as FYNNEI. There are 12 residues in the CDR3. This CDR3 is CAGGGHSYEQYF. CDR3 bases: TGTGCCGGGGGGGGACATTCCTACGAGCAGTACTTC.

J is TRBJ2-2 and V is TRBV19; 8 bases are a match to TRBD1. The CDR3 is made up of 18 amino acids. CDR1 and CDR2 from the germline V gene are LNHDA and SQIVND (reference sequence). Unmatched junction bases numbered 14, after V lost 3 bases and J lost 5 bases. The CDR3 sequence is CASSIPAGGLSSTGELFF. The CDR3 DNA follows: TGTGCCAGTAGTATCCCGGCAGGGGGCTTAAGTAGTACCGGGGAGCTGTTTTTT.

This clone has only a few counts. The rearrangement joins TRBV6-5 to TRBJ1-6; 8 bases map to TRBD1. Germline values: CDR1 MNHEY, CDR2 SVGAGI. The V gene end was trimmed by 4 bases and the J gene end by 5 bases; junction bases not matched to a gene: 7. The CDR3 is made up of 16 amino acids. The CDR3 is CASSSRGRGHNSPLHF. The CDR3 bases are TGTGCCAGCAGTTCCAGGGGGCGCGGGCATAATTCACCCCTCCACTTT.

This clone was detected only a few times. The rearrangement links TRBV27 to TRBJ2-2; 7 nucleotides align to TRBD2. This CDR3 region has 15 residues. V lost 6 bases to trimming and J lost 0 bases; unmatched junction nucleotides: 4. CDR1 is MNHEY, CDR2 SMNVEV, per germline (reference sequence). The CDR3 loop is CASSLGLANTGELFF. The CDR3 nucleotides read TGTGCCAGCAGCCTAGGACTAGCGAACACCGGGGAGCTGTTTTTT.

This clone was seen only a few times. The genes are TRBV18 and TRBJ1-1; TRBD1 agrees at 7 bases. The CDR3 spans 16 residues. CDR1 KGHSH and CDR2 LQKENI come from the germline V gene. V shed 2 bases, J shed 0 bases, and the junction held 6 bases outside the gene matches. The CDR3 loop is CASSPLEQGMNTEAFF. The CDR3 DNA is TGTGCCAGCTCACCATTAGAACAGGGGATGAACACTGAAGCTTTCTTT. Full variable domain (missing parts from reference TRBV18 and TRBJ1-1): NAGVMQNPRHLVRRRGQEARLRCSPMKGHSHVYWYRQLPEEGLKFMVYLQKENIIDESGMPKERFSAEFPKEGPSILRIQQVVRGDSAAYFCASSPLEQGMNTEAFFGQGTRLTVV.